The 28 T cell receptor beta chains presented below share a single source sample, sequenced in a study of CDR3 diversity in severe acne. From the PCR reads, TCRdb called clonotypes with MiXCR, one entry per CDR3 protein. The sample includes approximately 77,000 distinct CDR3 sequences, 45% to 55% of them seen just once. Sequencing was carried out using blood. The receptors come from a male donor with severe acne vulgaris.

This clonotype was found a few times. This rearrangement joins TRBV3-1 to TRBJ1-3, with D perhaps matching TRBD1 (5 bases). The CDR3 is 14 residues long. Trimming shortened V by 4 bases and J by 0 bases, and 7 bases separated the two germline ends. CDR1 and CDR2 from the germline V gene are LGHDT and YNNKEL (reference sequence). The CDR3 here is CASSLQVSGNTIYF. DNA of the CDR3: TGTGCCAGCAGCCTACAGGTCTCTGGAAACACCATATATTTT.

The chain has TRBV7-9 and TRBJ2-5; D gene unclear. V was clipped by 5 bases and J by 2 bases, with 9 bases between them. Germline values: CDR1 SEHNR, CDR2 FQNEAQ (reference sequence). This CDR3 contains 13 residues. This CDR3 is CASSPVGQETQYF. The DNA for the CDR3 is TGTGCCAGCAGCCCCGTGGGTCAAGAGACCCAGTACTTC. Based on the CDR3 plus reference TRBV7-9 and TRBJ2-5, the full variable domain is DTGVSQNPRHKITKRGQNVTFRCDPISEHNRLYWYRQTLGQGPEFLTYFQNEAQLEKSRLLSDRFSAERPKGSFSTLEIQRTEQGDSAMYLCASSPVGQETQYFGPGTRLLVL.

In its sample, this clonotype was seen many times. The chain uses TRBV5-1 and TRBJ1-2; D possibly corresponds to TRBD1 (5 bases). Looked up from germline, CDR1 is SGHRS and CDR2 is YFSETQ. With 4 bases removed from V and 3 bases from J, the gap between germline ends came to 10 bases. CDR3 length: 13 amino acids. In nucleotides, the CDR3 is TGCGCCAGCAGCCTTGGGGGGGACTATGGCTACACCTTC. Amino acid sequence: CASSLGGDYGYTF.

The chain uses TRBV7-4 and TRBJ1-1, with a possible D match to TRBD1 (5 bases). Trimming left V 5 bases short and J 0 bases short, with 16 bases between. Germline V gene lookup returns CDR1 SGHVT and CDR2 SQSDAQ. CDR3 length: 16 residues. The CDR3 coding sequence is TGTGCCAGCAGCCCCGCCCAGGGCGGCATGAACACTGAAGCTTTCTTT. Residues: CASSPAQGGMNTEAFF.

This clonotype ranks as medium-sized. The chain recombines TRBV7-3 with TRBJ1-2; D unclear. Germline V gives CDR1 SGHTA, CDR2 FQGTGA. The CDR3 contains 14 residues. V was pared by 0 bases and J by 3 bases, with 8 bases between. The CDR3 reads CASSLTWEDYGYTF. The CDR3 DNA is TGTGCCAGCAGCTTAACCTGGGAGGACTATGGCTACACCTTC.

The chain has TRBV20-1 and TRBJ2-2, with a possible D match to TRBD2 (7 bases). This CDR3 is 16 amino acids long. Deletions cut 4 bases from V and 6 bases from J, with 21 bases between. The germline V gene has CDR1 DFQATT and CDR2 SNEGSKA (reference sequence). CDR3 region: CSANPGRGGAPGELFF. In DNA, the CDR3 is TGCAGTGCTAATCCCGGAAGGGGGGGGGCCCCCGGGGAGCTGTTTTTT.

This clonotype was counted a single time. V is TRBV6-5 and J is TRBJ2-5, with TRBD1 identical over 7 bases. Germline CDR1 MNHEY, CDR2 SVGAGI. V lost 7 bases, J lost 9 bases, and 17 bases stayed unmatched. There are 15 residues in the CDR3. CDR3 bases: TGTGCCAGCAATGAAACAGACAGGGCTAGTCAGCCCCAGTACTTC. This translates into CASNETDRASQPQYF.

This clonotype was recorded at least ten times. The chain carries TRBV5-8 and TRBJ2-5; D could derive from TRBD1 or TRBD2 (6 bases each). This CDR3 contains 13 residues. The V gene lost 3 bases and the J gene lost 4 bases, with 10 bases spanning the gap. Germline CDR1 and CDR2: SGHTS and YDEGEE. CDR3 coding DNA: TGTGCCAGCAGCTACGGAGGGGGAGAGACCCAGTACTTC. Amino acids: CASSYGGGETQYF.

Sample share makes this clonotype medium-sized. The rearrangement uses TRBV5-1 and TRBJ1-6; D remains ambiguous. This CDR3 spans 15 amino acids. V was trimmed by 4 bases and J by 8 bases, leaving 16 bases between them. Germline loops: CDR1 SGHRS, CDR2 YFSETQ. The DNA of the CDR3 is TGCGCCAGCAGCCCCCGGGTGGGGAGCGATTCACCCCTCCACTTT. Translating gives CASSPRVGSDSPLHF.

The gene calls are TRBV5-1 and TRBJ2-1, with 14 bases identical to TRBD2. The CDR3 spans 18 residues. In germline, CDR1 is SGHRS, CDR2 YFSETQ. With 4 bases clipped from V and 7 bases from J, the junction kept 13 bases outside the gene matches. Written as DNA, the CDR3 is TGCGCCAGCAGCGGGGGGACTAGCGGGAGTTACTGTAAAAATGAGCAGTTCTTC. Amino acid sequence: CASSGGTSGSYCKNEQFF.

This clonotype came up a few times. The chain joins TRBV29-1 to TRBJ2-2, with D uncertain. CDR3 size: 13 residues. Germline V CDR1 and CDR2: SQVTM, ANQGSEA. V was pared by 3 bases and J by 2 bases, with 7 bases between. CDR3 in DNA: TGCAGCGTTGACTCCTACAACACCGGGGAGCTGTTTTTT. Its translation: CSVDSYNTGELFF.

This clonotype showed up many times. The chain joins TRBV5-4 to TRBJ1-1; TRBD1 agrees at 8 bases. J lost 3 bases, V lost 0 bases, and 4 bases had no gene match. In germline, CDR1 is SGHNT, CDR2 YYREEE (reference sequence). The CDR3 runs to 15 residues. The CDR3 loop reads CASSLAQGADTEAFF. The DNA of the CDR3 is TGTGCCAGCAGCTTGGCCCAGGGGGCTGACACTGAAGCTTTCTTT. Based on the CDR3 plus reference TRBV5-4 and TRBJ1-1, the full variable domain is ETGVTQSPTHLIKTRGQQVTLRCSSQSGHNTVSWYQQALGQGPQFIFQYYREEENGRGNFPPRFSGLQFPNYSSELNVNALELDDSALYLCASSLAQGADTEAFFGQGTRLTVV.

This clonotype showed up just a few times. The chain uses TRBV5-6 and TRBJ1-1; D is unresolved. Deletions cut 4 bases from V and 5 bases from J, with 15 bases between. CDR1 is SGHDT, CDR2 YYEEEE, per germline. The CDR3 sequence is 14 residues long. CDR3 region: CASSQDQGATEAFF. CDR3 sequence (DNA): TGTGCCAGCAGCCAAGATCAAGGTGCGACTGAAGCTTTCTTT.

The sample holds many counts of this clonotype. The CDR3 protein is CASSERLLYEQYF. CDR3 DNA sequence: TGCGCCAGCAGTGAGAGACTTCTGTACGAGCAGTACTTC. The V gene is TRBV10-2, the J gene TRBJ2-7; D not certain. V shed 2 bases and J shed 4 bases, with 9 bases lying between them. CDR1 is WSHSY, CDR2 SAAADI, per germline. The CDR3 extends over 13 amino acids.

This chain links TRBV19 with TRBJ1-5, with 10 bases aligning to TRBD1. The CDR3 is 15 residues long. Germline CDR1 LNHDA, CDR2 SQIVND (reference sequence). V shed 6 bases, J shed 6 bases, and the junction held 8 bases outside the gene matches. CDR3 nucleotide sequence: TGTGCCAGTAGCCCGGGACAGGGGTTTCGTCAGCCCCAGCATTTT. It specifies CASSPGQGFRQPQHF.

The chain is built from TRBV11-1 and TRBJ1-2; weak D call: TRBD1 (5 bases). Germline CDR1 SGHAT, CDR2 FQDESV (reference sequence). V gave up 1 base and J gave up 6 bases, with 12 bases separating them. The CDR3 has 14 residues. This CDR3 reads CASSLVAGGDGYTF. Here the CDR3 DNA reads TGTGCCAGCAGCTTAGTTGCGGGAGGGGATGGCTACACCTTC.

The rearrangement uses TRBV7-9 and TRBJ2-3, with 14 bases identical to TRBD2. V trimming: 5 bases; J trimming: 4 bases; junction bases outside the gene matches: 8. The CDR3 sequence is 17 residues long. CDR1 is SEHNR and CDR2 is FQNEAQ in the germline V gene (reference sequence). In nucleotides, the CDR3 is TGTGCCAGCAGCCGAAGACTAGCGGGAGGGCCGGCAGATACGCAGTATTTT. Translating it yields CASSRRLAGGPADTQYF.

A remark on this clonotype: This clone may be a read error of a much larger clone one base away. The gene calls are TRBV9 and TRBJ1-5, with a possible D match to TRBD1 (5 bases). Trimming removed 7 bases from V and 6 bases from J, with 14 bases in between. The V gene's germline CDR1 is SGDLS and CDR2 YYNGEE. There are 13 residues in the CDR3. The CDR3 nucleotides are TGTGCCAGCGGCGGGGGTGGGGGTCAGCCCCAGCATTTT. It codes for CASGGGGGQPQHF.

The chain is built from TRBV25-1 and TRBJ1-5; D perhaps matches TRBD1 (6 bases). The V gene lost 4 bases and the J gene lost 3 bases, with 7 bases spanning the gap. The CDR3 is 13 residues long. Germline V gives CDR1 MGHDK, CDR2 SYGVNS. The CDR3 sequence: CASSGQANQPQHF. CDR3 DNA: TGTGCCAGCAGTGGACAGGCCAATCAGCCCCAGCATTTT.

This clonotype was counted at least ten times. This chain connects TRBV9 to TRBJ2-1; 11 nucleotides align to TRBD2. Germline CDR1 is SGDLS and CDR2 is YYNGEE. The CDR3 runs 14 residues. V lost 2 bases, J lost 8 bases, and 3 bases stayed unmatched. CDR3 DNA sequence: TGTGCCAGCAGCGTCACTAGCGGGAGTTATGAGCAGTTCTTC. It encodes CASSVTSGSYEQFF.

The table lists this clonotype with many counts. In DNA form, the CDR3 reads TGTGCCAGCAGCCCTGGGGGGGACTACCAAGAGACCCAGTACTTC. Protein product: CASSPGGDYQETQYF. The J gene is TRBJ2-5, the V gene TRBV7-6; 7 bases are a match to TRBD2. Looked up from germline, CDR1 is SGHVS and CDR2 is FNYEAQ. With 5 bases clipped from V and 0 bases from J, the junction kept 6 bases outside the gene matches. CDR3 length: 15 amino acids.

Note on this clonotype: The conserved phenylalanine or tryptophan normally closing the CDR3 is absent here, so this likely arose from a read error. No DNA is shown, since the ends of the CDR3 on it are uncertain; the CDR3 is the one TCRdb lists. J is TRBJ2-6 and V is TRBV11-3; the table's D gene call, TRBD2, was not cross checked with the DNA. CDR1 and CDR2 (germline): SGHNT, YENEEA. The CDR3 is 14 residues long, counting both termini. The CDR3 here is CASSLSGSGGRLNT.

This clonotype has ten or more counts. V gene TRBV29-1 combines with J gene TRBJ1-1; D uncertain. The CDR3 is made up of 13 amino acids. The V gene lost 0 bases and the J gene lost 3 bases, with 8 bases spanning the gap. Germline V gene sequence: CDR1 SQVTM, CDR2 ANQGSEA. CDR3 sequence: CSVEDSIYTEAFF. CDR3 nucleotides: TGCAGCGTTGAAGACAGCATATACACTGAAGCTTTCTTT.

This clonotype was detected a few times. As DNA, the CDR3 is TGTGCCAGCAGCTCGCAGGGAGCCGAGCAGTACTTC. As protein: CASSSQGAEQYF. The chain has TRBV7-9 and TRBJ2-7; D may correspond to TRBD1 or TRBD2 (5 bases each). The CDR3 extends over 12 amino acids. Trimming removed 4 bases at V and 6 bases at J, with 10 bases between. From germline, CDR1 is SEHNR and CDR2 FQNEAQ (reference sequence).

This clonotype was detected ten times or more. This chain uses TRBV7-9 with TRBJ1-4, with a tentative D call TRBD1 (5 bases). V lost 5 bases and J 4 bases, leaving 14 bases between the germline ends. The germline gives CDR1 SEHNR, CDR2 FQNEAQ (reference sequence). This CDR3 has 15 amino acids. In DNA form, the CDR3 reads TGTGCCAGCAGCACCCTACGACAGAATAATGAAAAACTGTTTTTT. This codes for CASSTLRQNNEKLFF.

CDR3 protein: CASSEGYGYTF. The CDR3 coding sequence is TGTGCCAGCAGTGAGGGTTATGGCTACACCTTC. The V call is TRBV2, the J call TRBJ1-2; D not resolved. Looked up from germline, CDR1 is SNHLY and CDR2 is FYNNEI. The CDR3 is 11 amino acids. V lost 3 bases and J 5 bases, leaving 4 bases between the germline ends.

In DNA form, the CDR3 reads TGTGCCAGCAGCTTCAGCGGGTACAATGAGCAGTTCTTC. Protein: CASSFSGYNEQFF. V and J are TRBV11-2 and TRBJ2-1; tentatively, D is TRBD2 (6 bases). From germline, CDR1 is SGHAT and CDR2 FQNNGV. Between the trimmed V and J ends, which lost 3 bases and 4 bases, there was a span of 7 bases. The CDR3 runs 13 residues.

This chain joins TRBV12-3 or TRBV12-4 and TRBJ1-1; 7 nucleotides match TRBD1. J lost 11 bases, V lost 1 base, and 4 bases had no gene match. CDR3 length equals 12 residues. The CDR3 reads CASSLGGTVAFF. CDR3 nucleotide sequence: TGTGCCAGCAGTTTAGGAGGGACAGTGGCTTTCTTT.